This is a list of T cell receptor beta chains from one sample in a study of blood T cell repertoires in COVID-19. Data came from immunoSEQ multiplex PCR; TCRdb stores just in-frame clones and leaves some out. The repertoire includes some 140,000 clones, under 85% of them detected once, and 0.63% sits in the top ten. Sequencing was carried out using peripheral blood. The receptors stem from a man in his 60s with COVID-19, enrolled during active disease. Both conserved end residues are part of each CDR3. The D gene is left open where the match is weak. Clone size appears in some rows only: once, few, many, or a class for an expanded clone.

clone_size	d_call	j_call	v_call	cdr3_nt	cdr3_aa
-	TRBD2	TRBJ2-5	TRBV7-2	TGTGCCAGCAGCTTAGCCTCTAGCGGGAGGGCGGGGGAGACCCAGTACTTC	CASSLASSGRAGETQYF
-	-	TRBJ2-3	TRBV12-3/TRBV12-4	TGTGCCAGCAGTCTATCACTAGATACGCAGTATTTT	CASSLSLDTQYF
-	-	TRBJ1-2	TRBV7-3	TGTGCCAGCAGCCTGACCGGGGACTATGGCTACACCTTC	CASSLTGDYGYTF
-	-	TRBJ2-5	TRBV5-8	TGTGCCAGCAGACCACAGGGTTTTCGAGAGACCCAGTACTTC	CASRPQGFRETQYF
-	-	TRBJ1-4	TRBV6-5	TGTGCCAGTCAGGGAACTAATGAAAAACTGTTTTTT	CASQGTNEKLFF
-	-	TRBJ1-1	TRBV7-6	TGTGCCAGCAGTCACGGGGGGCAGTTGAACACTGAAGCTTTCTTT	CASSHGGQLNTEAFF
-	-	TRBJ2-7	TRBV7-9	TGTGCCAGCAGCTTAAGCCTCCGGGGGAAGCAGTACTTC	CASSLSLRGKQYF
-	-	TRBJ2-1	TRBV6-6	TGTGCCAGCAGTCTACAGGGTAATGAGCAGTTCTTC	CASSLQGNEQFF
-	TRBD2	TRBJ2-5	TRBV5-5	TGTGCCAGCATGCCGGGAGGTGGTCGGGAGACCCAGTACTTC	CASMPGGGRETQYF
-	TRBD1	TRBJ1-2	TRBV4-3	TGCGCCAGCAGCCCGGACAGGGGCTCGGGCTATGGCTACACCTTC	CASSPDRGSGYGYTF
-	-	TRBJ1-1	TRBV2	TGTGCCAGCATCCTTTTATATGGGGCCGAAGCTTTCTTT	CASILLYGAEAFF
-	TRBD2	TRBJ2-1	TRBV7-2	TGTGCCAGCAGCTCGGAGGGACCTGCGGGCGGGGGGGCACATGAGCAGTTCTTC	CASSSEGPAGGGAHEQFF
-	-	TRBJ2-1	TRBV7-2	TGTGCCTCGGCCGTCGCTAGCCTGAATGAGCAGTTCTTC	CASAVASLNEQFF
-	TRBD1	TRBJ1-3	TRBV28	TGTGCCAGCAGTACCGTGGGACAGGGTAATGGAAACACCATATATTTT	CASSTVGQGNGNTIYF
-	-	TRBJ1-1	TRBV24-1	TGTGCCACCAGTGACTCCAGGGGCCTGAACACTGAAGCTTTCTTT	CATSDSRGLNTEAFF
-	TRBD1	TRBJ1-1	TRBV7-9	TGTGCCAGCAGCCCGGGACAGTTGATGAACACTGAAGCTTTCTTT	CASSPGQLMNTEAFF
-	TRBD2	TRBJ2-7	TRBV25-1	TGTGCCAGCAGTGAATACGTCACCGGGGGGGAGCAGTACTTC	CASSEYVTGGEQYF
-	-	TRBJ2-1	TRBV7-2	TGTGCCAGCAGCCCCAGCGCGGATCCATCCTACAATGAGCAGTTCTTC	CASSPSADPSYNEQFF
-	-	TRBJ1-5	TRBV7-9	TGTGCCAGCAGCTGGGGCGGGGGGGGCAATCAGCCCCAGCATTTT	CASSWGGGGNQPQHF
few	TRBD1	TRBJ1-6	TRBV4-3	TGCGCCAGCAGCCAAGAAGTGTTAAGGGGACAGGGATACTCACCCCTCCACTTT	CASSQEVLRGQGYSPLHF
-	-	TRBJ2-7	TRBV6-5	TGTGCCAGCAGCCTGGGACTCACGACCTCCTACGAGCAGTACTTC	CASSLGLTTSYEQYF
once	-	TRBJ1-4	TRBV28	TGTGCCAGCAGTTTAGGCAGGGCTGAAAAACTGTTTTTT	CASSLGRAEKLFF
-	TRBD1	TRBJ2-7	TRBV7-9	TGTGCCAGCAGCTTAGCGGGGACAGGATCCTACGAGCAGTACTTC	CASSLAGTGSYEQYF